The T cell receptor beta chain under discussion was sequenced for a study of T cell responses to AZD1222 COVID-19 vaccine. Remarks on this clone: Its antigen remains unidentified.

TCRdb keeps only in-frame clones here, not all; method: immunoSEQ multiplex PCR. Among about 140,000 clones listed, over 90% were seen once. There are 17 residues in the CDR3. J was trimmed by 0 bases and V by 6 bases; bases with no gene match: 8. The germline V gene has CDR1 MNHEY and CDR2 SVGEGT. Study-wide results and caveats: Among vaccine-associated CD4 TCRs, coverage spanned spike, with dominance at 160-218 and 743-854. A mostly white British donor set with more females was recruited, and clonal diversity was possibly underestimated.

The input for sequencing was peripheral blood, taken 28 days after the second AZD1222 dose. The TCR originated in an adult who received the AZD1222 COVID-19 vaccine. This rearrangement joins TRBV6-2 or TRBV6-3 to TRBJ2-1; 10 bases match TRBD1. The CDR3 nucleotides read TGTGCCAGCAGCCCGGGACAGGGGCCAGTCTCCTACAATGAGCAGTTCTTC. Its translation is CASSPGQGPVSYNEQFF.